These 11 T cell receptor beta chains came from one sample sequenced in a study of shared clonotypes between healthy human individuals. Repertoires were generated with immunoSEQ multiplex PCR, while TCRdb's copy carries only in-frame clones and drops some. This table holds roughly 2.5 million clones, roughly nine tenths found once. Sequenced: naive CD4+ T cells sorted from blood. Sample subset: CD45RA+ positively selected. Source of these receptors: a man between 18 and 35 years old in good health.

A remark on this clone: Different DNA sequences within this sample yield the same CDR3. CDR3 sequence reads: CASSELYGYTF. As DNA, the CDR3 is TGTGCCAGCAGTGAACTATATGGCTACACCTTC. The J gene is TRBJ1-2, the V gene TRBV2; no definite D call. Germline lookup yields CDR1 SNHLY and CDR2 FYNNEI. The CDR3 contains 11 residues. Between the trimmed V and J ends, which lost 2 bases and 5 bases, there was a span of 3 bases. Full variable domain (rest looked up from reference TRBV2 and TRBJ1-2): EPEVTQTPSHQVTQMGQEVILRCVPISNHLYFYWYRQILGQKVEFLVSFYNNEISEKSEIFDDQFSVERPDGSNFTLKIRSTKLEDSAMYFCASSELYGYTFGSGTRLTVV.

This chain links TRBV30 with TRBJ1-4; the match to TRBD1 covers 8 bases. The CDR3 runs to 13 residues. Germline lookup yields CDR1 GTSNPN and CDR2 SVGIG (reference sequence). J was trimmed by 8 bases and V by 8 bases; bases with no gene match: 10. The CDR3 reads CAATGGGSEKLFF. CDR3 nucleotide sequence: TGTGCCGCAACAGGGGGGGGATCCGAAAAACTGTTTTTT.

This chain links TRBV19 with TRBJ2-2, with unresolved D. CDR1 is LNHDA and CDR2 is SQIVND in the germline V gene (reference sequence). V dropped 11 bases and J dropped 2 bases, with 12 bases sitting between them. The CDR3 contains 13 residues. CDR3 nucleotide sequence: TGTGCCCTAAGAGCGAGAAACACCGGGGAGCTGTTTTTT. It translates to CALRARNTGELFF.

The chain has TRBV11-1 and TRBJ2-1; the match to TRBD1 covers 9 bases. CDR1 and CDR2 (germline): SGHAT, FQDESV (reference sequence). With V trimmed by 5 bases and J by 0 bases, 8 bases remained unmatched. This CDR3 region has 17 residues. The CDR3 loop is CASSEQGAGSSYNEQFF. CDR3 nucleotide sequence: TGTGCCAGCAGCGAACAGGGGGCGGGAAGCTCCTACAATGAGCAGTTCTTC.

Only a few counts were recorded for this clone. The gene calls are TRBV19 and TRBJ1-1, with a tentative D call TRBD1 (6 bases). This CDR3 region has 13 residues. The V and J ends lost 5 bases and 4 bases respectively, with 11 bases between them. The germline V gene encodes CDR1 LNHDA and CDR2 SQIVND (reference sequence). The CDR3 protein is CASSYRERTEAFF. DNA of the CDR3: TGTGCCAGTAGTTACAGGGAGCGCACTGAAGCTTTCTTT.

The chain carries TRBV2 and TRBJ1-2, with D maybe TRBD1 (5 bases). The germline CDR1 and CDR2 sequences are SNHLY and FYNNEI. The length of the CDR3 is 14 residues. V lost 7 bases, J lost 5 bases, and 17 bases lay in between. The CDR3 DNA reads as TGTGCCAGCACCGTCCCGGGACGGTCGTATGGCTACACCTTC. Residues: CASTVPGRSYGYTF.

This chain uses TRBV18 with TRBJ1-6; 7 bases map to TRBD1. Unmatched junction bases numbered 7, after V lost 3 bases and J lost 8 bases. The CDR3 spans 15 residues. Germline V gene lookup returns CDR1 KGHSH and CDR2 LQKENI. The CDR3, as DNA: TGTGCCAGCTCACCGCCGGGACAGATATATTCACCCCTCCACTTT. It translates to CASSPPGQIYSPLHF.

The rearrangement links TRBV5-4 to TRBJ2-5, with 10 bases matching TRBD2. Trimming removed 4 bases from V and 1 base from J; junction bases left unmatched: 1. Per the germline V gene, CDR1 is SGHNT and CDR2 is YYREEE (reference sequence). The CDR3 is 14 amino acids. CDR3 amino acids: CASSGTSAQETQYF. DNA for the CDR3: TGTGCCAGCAGCGGGACTAGCGCCCAAGAGACCCAGTACTTC.

About this clone itself: The same CDR3 arises from other DNA sequences in this sample as well. The CDR3 DNA reads as TGCGCCAGCAGCGTGTCGGGGGAGACCCAGTACTTC. Its translation: CASSVSGETQYF. The chain joins TRBV5-1 to TRBJ2-5; D is perhaps TRBD2 (5 bases). The germline V gene encodes CDR1 SGHRS and CDR2 YFSETQ. This CDR3 is built from 12 residues. V was shortened by 4 bases and J by 5 bases, with 9 bases between the two germline ends.

J is TRBJ2-3 and V is TRBV7-2, with a weak D call TRBD1 (5 bases). CDR3 size: 13 residues. V lost 11 bases and J 3 bases, leaving 15 bases between the germline ends. The germline CDR1 and CDR2 sequences are SGHTA and FQGNSA. DNA of the CDR3: TGTGCCGCGGCAGGGTCCATAACAGATACGCAGTATTTT. This translates into CAAAGSITDTQYF.

J is TRBJ1-3 and V is TRBV6-5, with TRBD1 matching 7 bases. V shed 6 bases and J 4 bases; nucleotides not matched to a gene: 9. The CDR3 length is 15 residues. In germline, CDR1 is MNHEY, CDR2 SVGAGI. CDR3 sequence (DNA): TGTGCCAGCAGCCCTGACAGGGTGGCGGGAAACACCATATATTTT. Translating gives CASSPDRVAGNTIYF.